A selection of T cell receptor beta chains follows, all from one sample in a study of identical twins. MiXCR, run by TCRdb on the 5' RACE reads, gives a single entry per CDR3 protein. The table has under 250,000 distinct CDR3 sequences, about 7.5% seen once. The sample also formed part of further work on yellow fever vaccine responses in identical twins.

Sample: memory (CD45RO+) T cells sorted from blood. The receptors originated from a woman under 30 in good health. Both conserved end residues are part of each CDR3. A D gene is named only where the DNA matches it firmly.

TRBJ2-7	TRBV12-3/TRBV12-4	.	CASSRDSASYEQYF
TRBJ2-1	TRBV14	TRBD2	CASSPIVVAGYNEQFF
TRBJ2-7	TRBV5-1	TRBD1	CASSLIQGAESEQYF
TRBJ2-4	TRBV7-8	.	CASSLAFGGLAKNIQYF
TRBJ2-7	TRBV29-1	TRBD2	CSVVLASGGREQYF
TRBJ1-2	TRBV28	.	CASSLNYGYTF
TRBJ2-3	TRBV29-1	TRBD2	CSVGFPSGADTQYF
TRBJ2-3	TRBV5-1	.	CASSAGSPADTQYF
TRBJ2-2	TRBV3-1	TRBD2	CACCQDWTSGGRIPGELFF
TRBJ1-4	TRBV6-6	.	CASSYIGREKLFF
TRBJ2-7	TRBV12-3/TRBV12-4	.	CASRRRSESSYEQYF
TRBJ2-5	TRBV27	.	CASRAGLWETQYF
TRBJ2-6	TRBV3-1	.	CASSTASGANVLTF
TRBJ2-5	TRBV2	.	CASSDRETQYF
TRBJ2-2	TRBV30	.	CAWRGGPNTGELFF
TRBJ2-3	TRBV28	.	CASSSPVVVGGGTDTQYF
TRBJ1-4	TRBV7-2	.	CASSRRPGSTEKLFF
TRBJ1-5	TRBV5-5	.	CASSPLALPSNQPQHF
TRBJ1-2	TRBV28	.	CASSPPPTQGWDLANYGYTF
TRBJ1-5	TRBV3-1	.	CASSVRGSNQPQHF